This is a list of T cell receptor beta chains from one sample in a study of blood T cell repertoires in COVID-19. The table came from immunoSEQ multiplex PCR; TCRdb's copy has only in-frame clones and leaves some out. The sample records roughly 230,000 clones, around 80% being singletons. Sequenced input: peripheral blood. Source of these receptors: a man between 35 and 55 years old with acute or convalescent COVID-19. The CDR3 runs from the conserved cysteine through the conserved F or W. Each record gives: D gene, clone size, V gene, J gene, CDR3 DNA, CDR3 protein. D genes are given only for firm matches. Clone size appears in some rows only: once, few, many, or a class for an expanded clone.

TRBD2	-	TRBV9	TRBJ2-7	TGTGCCAGCAGCGTAGAGGCTAGCGGGAGTCTTTTTTACGAGCAGTACTTC	CASSVEASGSLFYEQYF
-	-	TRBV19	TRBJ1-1	TGTGCCAGTAGTCCGCGGACATCGGCGAACACTGAAGCTTTCTTT	CASSPRTSANTEAFF
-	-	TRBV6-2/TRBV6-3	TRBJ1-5	TGTGCCAGCAGATACACCCACGATCTCAGCAGGAATCAGCCCCAGCATTTT	CASRYTHDLSRNQPQHF
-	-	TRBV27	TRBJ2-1	TGTGCCAGCAGTTTAGGGCCCCCGGAATTCAATGAGCAGTTCTTC	CASSLGPPEFNEQFF
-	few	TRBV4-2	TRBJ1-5	TGTGCCAGCAGCCAAGATTCCGGGTATTCTAGCAATCAGCCCCAGCATTTT	CASSQDSGYSSNQPQHF
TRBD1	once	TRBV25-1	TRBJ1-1	TGTGCCAGCAGTGTTACAGGGGTAGGCACTGAAGCTTTCTTT	CASSVTGVGTEAFF
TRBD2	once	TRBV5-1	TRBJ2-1	TGCGCCAGCAGCCGCGACCTAGGACTAGACAATGAGCAGTTCTTC	CASSRDLGLDNEQFF
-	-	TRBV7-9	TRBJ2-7	TGTGCCAGCAGCTTAAGTAGTCTAATCCACGAGCAGTACTTC	CASSLSSLIHEQYF
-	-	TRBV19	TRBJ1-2	TGTGCCAGTAGCGCTTGGGGCGCGAACTATGGCTACACCTTC	CASSAWGANYGYTF
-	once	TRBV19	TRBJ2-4	TGCGCCTCAGGGTATGAAAACATTCAGTACTTC	CASGYENIQYF
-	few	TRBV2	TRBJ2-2	TGTGCCAGCAGGCAGGGTAACACCGGGGAGCTGTTTTTT	CASRQGNTGELFF
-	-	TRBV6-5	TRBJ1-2	TGTGCCAGCAGTTACCAAAGGACAGTCCAGGGCTACACCTTC	CASSYQRTVQGYTF
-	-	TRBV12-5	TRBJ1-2	TGTGCTAGTGGTTTGCAGGGGAGAAGTGGCTACACCTTC	CASGLQGRSGYTF
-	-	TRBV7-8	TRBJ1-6	TGTGCCAGCAGCCTCGCCTCGGAGGGCCTCCACTTT	CASSLASEGLHF
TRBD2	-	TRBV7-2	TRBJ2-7	TGTGCCAGCAGCTCCCAAGTGGGAGGGGCGAGAGAGCAGTACTTC	CASSSQVGGAREQYF
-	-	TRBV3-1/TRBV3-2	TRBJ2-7	TGTGCCAGCAGCCAAGAGGGTAGAGGTAGCGAGCAGTACTTC	CASSQEGRGSEQYF
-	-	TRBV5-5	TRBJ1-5	TGTGCCAGCAGCTTTGCAGGGGTAAATCAGCCCCAGCATTTT	CASSFAGVNQPQHF
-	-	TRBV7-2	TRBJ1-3	TGTGCCAGTGCTGGAGACTACTCTGGAAACACCATATATTTT	CASAGDYSGNTIYF
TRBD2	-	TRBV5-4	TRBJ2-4	TGTGCCAGCAGCTTGGGACTAGCGGAAAACATTCAGTACTTC	CASSLGLAENIQYF
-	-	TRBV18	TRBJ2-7	TGTGCCAGCTCACCAAGAGGGATCGAGCAGTACTTC	CASSPRGIEQYF
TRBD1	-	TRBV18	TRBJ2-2	TGTGCCAGCTCATCCTCCCAGGGGGATTCCGGGGAGCTGTTTTTT	CASSSSQGDSGELFF
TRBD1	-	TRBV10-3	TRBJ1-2	TGTGCCATCAGTGAAGGGGGCCACAGCTATGGCTACACCTTC	CAISEGGHSYGYTF
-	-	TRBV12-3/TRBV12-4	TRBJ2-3	TGTGCCAGCCAGGTGAACACAGATACGCAGTATTTT	CASQVNTDTQYF
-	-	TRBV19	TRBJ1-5	TGTGCCAGTACTACCCCCCCCGGGAGGAATCAGCCCCAGCATTTT	CASTTPPGRNQPQHF
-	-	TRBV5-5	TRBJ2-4	TGTGCCAGCAGCTTGGGGGTTCAAACTAACTGGAACATTCAGTACTTC	CASSLGVQTNWNIQYF
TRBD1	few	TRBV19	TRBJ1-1	TGTGCCAGTTCTTACAGGGGAGGTGGGACTGAAGCTTTCTTT	CASSYRGGGTEAFF
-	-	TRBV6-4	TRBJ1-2	TGTGCCAGCAGCCCCGAGAGGAATAGAGGCTACACCTTC	CASSPERNRGYTF
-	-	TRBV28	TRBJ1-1	TGTGCCAGCAGTTTCGTACAGAACACTGAAGCTTTCTTT	CASSFVQNTEAFF
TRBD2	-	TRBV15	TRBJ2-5	TGTGCCACCAGCAGAGATGGCAGGGAGGGTGAAACCCAGTACTTC	CATSRDGREGETQYF
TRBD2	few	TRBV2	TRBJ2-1	TGTGCCAGCAGGGGACTAGCGGGAGTGGTAGTCTACAATGAGCAGTTCTTC	CASRGLAGVVVYNEQFF
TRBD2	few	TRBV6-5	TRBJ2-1	TGTGCCAGCAGCCACACTAGCGGGAACTACAATGAGCAGTTCTTC	CASSHTSGNYNEQFF
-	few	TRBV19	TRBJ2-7	TGTGCCAGTAGTATAGATGCTAGGAGGGACAGTCCCTACGAGCAGTACTTC	CASSIDARRDSPYEQYF
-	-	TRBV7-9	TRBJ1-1	TGTGCCAGCAGCTCCCAAGCGAACACTGAAGCTTTCTTT	CASSSQANTEAFF
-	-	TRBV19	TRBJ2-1	TGTGCCAGTAGTACCGGCGGTGGCTCCTACAATGAGCAGTTCTTC	CASSTGGGSYNEQFF
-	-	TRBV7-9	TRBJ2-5	TGTGCCAGCAGCTTAGCAATCGGTAGCCAAGAGACCCAGTACTTC	CASSLAIGSQETQYF
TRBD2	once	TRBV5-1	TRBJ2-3	TGCGCCAGCAGCTTGAGGCAGACAACTAGCGGGGGCGGGAGTACGCAGTATTTT	CASSLRQTTSGGGSTQYF
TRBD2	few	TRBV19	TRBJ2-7	TGTGCCAGTAGTAAAATAAGACTAGCGTCCCACGAGCAGTACTTC	CASSKIRLASHEQYF
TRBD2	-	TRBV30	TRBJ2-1	TGTGCCTGGAGTGCCTTAGCGGGGGCCTACAATGAGCAGTTCTTC	CAWSALAGAYNEQFF
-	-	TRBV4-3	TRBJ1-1	TGCGCCAGCAGCCAAGAGGGGCGTAATTTGGGGACTGAAGCTTTCTTT	CASSQEGRNLGTEAFF
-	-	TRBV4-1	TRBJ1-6	TGCGCCAGCAGCCCCCCTTTTGGGGCGCGGAATTCACCCCTCCACTTT	CASSPPFGARNSPLHF
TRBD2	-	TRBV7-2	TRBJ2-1	TGTGCCAGCAGCTCCGGGGGACTGGGGGGGGAGTTCTTC	CASSSGGLGGEFF
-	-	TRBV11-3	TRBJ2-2	TGTGCCAGCAGCTTACGCCAGGGGCGGAACACCGGGGAGCTGTTTTTT	CASSLRQGRNTGELFF
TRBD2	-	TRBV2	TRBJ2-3	TGTGCCAGCAGGGGGAAGCGGGAGGGTGTAGATACGCAGTATTTT	CASRGKREGVDTQYF